One and the same sample provided the 14 T cell receptor beta chains below, sequenced in a study of blood T cell repertoires in COVID-19. Here immunoSEQ multiplex PCR was the method, and the copy in TCRdb shows in-frame clones only, minus some. The table records about 81,000 clones, around 88% of them present only once. The sample consisted of peripheral blood. The receptors here all came from a woman of 80 years or more with acute or convalescent COVID-19.

V and J are TRBV12-3 or TRBV12-4 and TRBJ1-1; D unresolved. The CDR3 contains 13 residues. With 5 bases removed from V and 5 bases from J, the gap between germline ends came to 12 bases. In DNA form, the CDR3 reads TGTGCCAGCAGTACGGTTTCGGGGACTGAAGCTTTCTTT. The encoded protein is CASSTVSGTEAFF.

CDR3 DNA: TGTGCCAGCAGTTTCTCCGGGACAGGGGGATATGGCTACACCTTC. It is translated as CASSFSGTGGYGYTF. V and J are TRBV28 and TRBJ1-2, with 11 nucleotides matching TRBD1. Trimming removed 3 bases from V and 5 bases from J; junction bases left unmatched: 5. The CDR3 sequence is 15 residues long. The V gene's germline CDR1 is MDHEN and CDR2 SYDVKM.

The V call is TRBV5-3, the J call TRBJ1-4, with 7 nucleotides matching TRBD1. TRBV5-3 is placed among ORFs of uncertain function. The CDR3 length is 16 residues. Trimming removed 5 bases from V and 0 bases from J; junction bases left unmatched: 7. In DNA form, the CDR3 reads TGTGCCAGAAGTTCGGACAGGCCTGCAACTAATGAAAAACTGTTTTTT. Amino acid sequence: CARSSDRPATNEKLFF.

The V call is TRBV5-5, the J call TRBJ2-5, with D maybe TRBD1 (6 bases). V was shortened by 0 bases and J by 2 bases, with 14 bases between the two germline ends. From germline, CDR1 is SGHKS and CDR2 YYEKEE (reference sequence). The CDR3 covers 16 residues. The CDR3: CASSLGGPGAQETQYF. The CDR3, as DNA: TGTGCCAGCAGCTTGGGGGGGCCAGGGGCTCAAGAGACCCAGTACTTC.

The CDR3 loop reads CASRGTGSAGELFF. The CDR3 DNA follows: TGTGCCAGCAGGGGGACAGGGAGTGCCGGGGAGCTGTTTTTT. The rearrangement uses TRBV6-5 and TRBJ2-2; 9 nucleotides match TRBD1. CDR3 length equals 14 residues. After removal of 6 bases from V and 6 bases from J, the junction contained 5 bases not matched to a gene. Germline lookup yields CDR1 MNHEY and CDR2 SVGAGI.

The chain couples TRBV6-6 to TRBJ2-2, with 10 nucleotides matching TRBD2. CDR1 is MNHNY, CDR2 SVGAGI, per germline (reference sequence). Trimming took 5 bases from V and 2 from J; bases not matched to a gene: 8. The CDR3 totals 17 residues. In DNA, the CDR3 is TGTGCCAGCAGTCCCTGGCGGACTAGCGGCAACACCGGGGAGCTGTTTTTT. This gives the protein CASSPWRTSGNTGELFF.

This clone came up once. The chain joins TRBV3-1 (or the pseudogene TRBV3-2) to TRBJ2-5; 12 bases match TRBD1. Trimming took 5 bases from V and 5 from J; bases not matched to a gene: 9. In germline, CDR1 is LGHDT, CDR2 YNNKEL (reference sequence). The CDR3 sequence is 16 residues long. Written as DNA, the CDR3 is TGTGCCAGCAGCGCGTACGGGACAGGGGGCGTCGAGACCCAGTACTTC. Protein product: CASSAYGTGGVETQYF.

The chain joins TRBV5-1 to TRBJ2-1; 8 bases fit TRBD2. The CDR3 consists of 16 residues. Germline loops: CDR1 SGHRS, CDR2 YFSETQ. The V segment lost 4 bases and the J segment 4 bases; nucleotides outside the gene matches: 10. The CDR3 sequence: CASSPGSAGEYNEQFF. The CDR3 coding sequence is TGCGCCAGCAGCCCGGGGTCAGCGGGGGAGTACAATGAGCAGTTCTTC.

This clone turned up a few times. The gene calls are TRBV3-1 (or the pseudogene TRBV3-2) and TRBJ2-1; 7 bases fit TRBD2. The CDR3 length is 19 residues. V lost 3 bases, J lost 0 bases, and 14 bases stayed unmatched. The germline V gene has CDR1 LGHDT and CDR2 YNNKEL (reference sequence). CDR3 residues: CASSHILGGSRISYNEQFF. The CDR3 bases are TGTGCCAGCAGCCACATCCTGGGAGGGTCCCGCATCTCCTACAATGAGCAGTTCTTC.

This clone appeared a single time. The gene calls are TRBV27 and TRBJ2-1, with 7 bases lining up with TRBD2. V was clipped by 3 bases and J by 5 bases; unmatched bases: 4. CDR1 is MNHEY, CDR2 SMNVEV, per germline (reference sequence). CDR3 length: 14 residues. CDR3 sequence (DNA): TGTGCCAGCAGTTTGGCGGGAGCACACAATGAGCAGTTCTTC. Its translation is CASSLAGAHNEQFF.

This chain connects TRBV5-1 to TRBJ2-7, with TRBD2 matching 10 bases. This CDR3 spans 16 amino acids. Trimming removed 4 bases from V and 6 bases from J; junction bases left unmatched: 13. In germline, CDR1 is SGHRS, CDR2 YFSETQ. The CDR3 DNA follows: TGCGCCAGCAGCGGGAGGACTAGCGGCACGATGGGCGAGCAGTACTTC. Its translation: CASSGRTSGTMGEQYF.

V and J are TRBV19 and TRBJ1-2; possible D gene TRBD1, 5 bases. CDR3 length: 12 amino acids. Between the trimmed V and J ends, which lost 4 bases and 2 bases, there was a span of 5 bases. CDR1 is LNHDA, CDR2 SQIVND, per germline (reference sequence). The DNA of the CDR3 is TGTGCCAGTAGTAACAGGAACTATGGCTACACCTTC. Translated: CASSNRNYGYTF.

This sequence joins TRBV5-6 and TRBJ1-6; the match to TRBD1 covers 9 bases. This CDR3 is built from 14 residues. J gave up 7 bases and V 4 bases, and 3 bases lay outside the gene matches. Germline V gene sequence: CDR1 SGHDT, CDR2 YYEEEE. This CDR3 is CASSLGQGNSPLHF. CDR3 sequence (DNA): TGTGCCAGCAGCCTCGGACAGGGGAATTCACCCCTCCACTTT.

The V and J genes are TRBV3-1 (or the pseudogene TRBV3-2) and TRBJ2-5, with a possible D match to TRBD1 (6 bases). The germline V and J ends were trimmed by 4 bases and 3 bases, with 18 bases remaining between them. This CDR3 contains 16 residues. Germline V gives CDR1 LGHDT, CDR2 YNNKEL (reference sequence). The chain's CDR3 is CASSPYQGQGKETQYF. The CDR3 region has the DNA TGTGCCAGCAGCCCCTACCAGGGGCAGGGCAAAGAGACCCAGTACTTC.